This TCR beta chain was captured in a study of early T cells in non-severe SARS-CoV-2 infection (dated by TCRdb to about 2021). For the study in its entirety: Bulk RNA from unsorted whole blood was used for TCR sequencing, so alpha and beta chains could not be paired.

This was a case-control study nested in a cohort of healthcare workers in London, UK, who had nasopharyngeal swab PCR tests and blood samples taken every week. Healthcare workers were recruited during the week of the UK lockdown, between 23 and 31 March 2020, and followed weekly for up to roughly 15 weeks. Overall results and qualifications from the work: VDJdb matching was skewed toward anti-spike CD8 responses and likely underestimated virus-specific expansions, missing private and CD4 specificities.

Libraries were prepared through 5' RACE. Sequenced on a NextSeq 500. Unique molecular identifiers were attached to individual cDNA molecules in the TCR library protocol so that sequencing error and PCR bias could be corrected. Both TCR alpha and beta chains were sequenced, and tight co-correlation was observed between alpha and beta sequence abundances in each sample. Per the source publication's procedure: Decombinator V4 was used to annotate TCR sequences for V gene, J gene and CDR3. TCRs were defined as expanded if a significant change between any two time points was detected under a Poisson model with p below 0.0001. TCR abundances were normalised to the total number of TCRs sequenced in each sample and reported as counts per million. MAIT TCRs were defined by TRAV1-2 paired with TRAJ12, TRAJ20 or TRAJ33, and iNKT TCRs by TRAV10 paired with TRAJ18. VDJdb, accessed 1 November 2021, was searched for CMV, EBV and SARS-CoV-2 annotated TCRs, excluding TCRs annotated for multiple antigens. TCRdb reran the public reads through fastp at Q25 and MiXCR, keeping productive beta chains. Each record represents a unique CDR3 protein, reported with the most common genes and DNA among its rows. V and J calls and clone size were set by TCRdb, not the authors. Across this sample there are 28,000 or so distinct CDR3 sequences, with around 5% seen only once. The ten largest clonotypes hold approximately 4.5% of the sample.

About this clonotype itself: It lacks a known antigen. Within one base of it there is no much larger clone, and no base qualities were kept.

V trim: 8 bases; J trim: 0 bases; unmatched bases: 7. The germline V gene (reference sequence) sets CDR1 to MNHNY and CDR2 to SVGAGI. There are 14 amino acids in the CDR3, from cysteine to phenylalanine inclusive. Only the CDR3 part of the read is kept: 42 bases, read in frame from the first base. This TCR was sampled from an adult who was a healthcare worker with PCR-confirmed SARS-CoV-2 infection or an uninfected control (not recorded which). Sequences were obtained from whole blood. The sequence links TRBV6-6 to TRBJ2-7; TRBD2 aligns with 7 central bases. The DNA reads as follows: TGTGCCAGCTTAGCTAGCGGTAGCTCCTACGAGCAGTACTTC. The encoded protein is CASLASGSSYEQYF.